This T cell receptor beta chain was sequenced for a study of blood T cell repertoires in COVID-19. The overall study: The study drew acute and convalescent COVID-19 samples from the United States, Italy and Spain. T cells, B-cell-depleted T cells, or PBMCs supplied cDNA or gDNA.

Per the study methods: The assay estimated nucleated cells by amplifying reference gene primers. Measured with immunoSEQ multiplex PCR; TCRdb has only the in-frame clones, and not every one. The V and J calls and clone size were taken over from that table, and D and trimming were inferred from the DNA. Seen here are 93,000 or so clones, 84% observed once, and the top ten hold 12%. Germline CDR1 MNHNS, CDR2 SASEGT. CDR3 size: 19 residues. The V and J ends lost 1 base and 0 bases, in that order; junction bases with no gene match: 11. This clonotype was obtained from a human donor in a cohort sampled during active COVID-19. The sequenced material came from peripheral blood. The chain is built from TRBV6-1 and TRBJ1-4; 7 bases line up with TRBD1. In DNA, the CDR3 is TGTGCCAGCAGTGAAGTCCAGGGGGGTTTCGGGACAACTAATGAAAAACTGTTTTTT. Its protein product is CASSEVQGGFGTTNEKLFF.